This T cell receptor beta chain was recovered during a study of early T cells in non-severe SARS-CoV-2 infection. Study context: Sequenced material consisted of bulk RNA (from unsorted whole blood), and chains were unpaired. Study observations and caveats: Private and CD4 specificities were missed by VDJdb matching, skewed to anti-spike CD8.

The sample holds a few counts of this clonotype. Its target is not known. Germline values: CDR1 SGHVS, CDR2 FNYEAQ. Trimming removed 5 bases at V and 4 bases at J, with 16 bases between. The CDR3 covers 15 residues. Individual cDNA molecules each received unique molecular identifiers attached to them. TCRdb redid the calling of the 5' RACE reads with MiXCR, one entry per CDR3 protein. The sample gives fewer than 80,000 distinct CDR3 sequences, 9% to 15% of which show up once; about 4% is in the top ten. The chain recombines TRBV7-6 with TRBJ2-3; D is uncertain. This clonotype was sampled from an adult who was a healthcare worker with PCR-confirmed SARS-CoV-2 infection or an uninfected control (not recorded which). The specimen was whole blood. The CDR3 DNA sequence: TGTGCCAGCAGCCCGACCAGCTTAGGCTCAGATACGCAGTATTTT. It yields the protein CASSPTSLGSDTQYF.